This TCR beta chain was profiled in a study of CD8 T cells in Susac syndrome. Germline CDR1 and CDR2: MGHRA and YSYEKL. The V end was cut by 1 base, the J end by 4 bases, with 22 bases between. The length of the CDR3 is 18 residues. CD8+ and CD4+ T cells from blood underwent TCR beta sequencing. Treatment-naive patients with stable or active relapsing-remitting disease served as multiple sclerosis controls. Purification of the CD8+ and CD4+ T cells relied on negative isolation, and TEMRA cells underwent FACS enrichment. Random hexamers were used to reverse transcribe an amount of 0.5 to 1 ug RNA. Amplification of TCR beta CDR3 was carried out by immunoSEQ multiplex PCR, which covered 54 Vbeta and 13 Jbeta segments. MiXCR, applied by TCRdb to the immunoSEQ multiplex PCR reads, yields one record per CDR3 protein. The data contain approximately 230,000 distinct CDR3 sequences, over 85% of them singletons.

The genes are TRBV4-1 and TRBJ1-1; D gene ambiguous. This TCR was recovered from a human donor with multiple sclerosis. The sequenced sample consisted of CD4+ T cells from PBMCs. This CDR3 reads CASSQVLSGLPGGTEAFF. CDR3 sequence (DNA): TGCGCCAGCAGCCAAGTTTTGAGTGGGCTCCCGGGAGGCACTGAAGCTTTCTTT.